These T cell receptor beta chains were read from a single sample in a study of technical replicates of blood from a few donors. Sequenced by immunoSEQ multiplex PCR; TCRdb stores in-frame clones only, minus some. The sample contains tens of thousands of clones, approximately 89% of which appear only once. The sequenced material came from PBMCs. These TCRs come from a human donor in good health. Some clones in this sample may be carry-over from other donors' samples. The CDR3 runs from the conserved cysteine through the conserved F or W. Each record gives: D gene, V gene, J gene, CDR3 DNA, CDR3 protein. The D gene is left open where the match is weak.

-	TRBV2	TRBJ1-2	TGTGCCAGCAGTGAAGCCCTCTTGGGGGGAGCTAACTATGGCTACACCTTC	CASSEALLGGANYGYTF
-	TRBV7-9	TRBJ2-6	TGTGCCAGCAGCTCCCCCATCCGGGACACATTTTCTGGGGCCAACGTCCTGACTTTC	CASSSPIRDTFSGANVLTF
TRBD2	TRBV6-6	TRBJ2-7	TGTGCCAGCAGTCCCGGGACTAGCGGGGGCTACGAGCAGTACTTC	CASSPGTSGGYEQYF
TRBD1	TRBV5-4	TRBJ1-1	TGTGCCAGCAGCTCCGGACAGGGGAGGATGCGAGGCACTGAAGCTTTCTTT	CASSSGQGRMRGTEAFF
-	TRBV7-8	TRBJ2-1	TGTGCCAGCACGGGACATATTTACAATGAGCAGTTCTTC	CASTGHIYNEQFF
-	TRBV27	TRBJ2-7	TGTGCCAGCAGTCCCCGGACGGAAGGGGTAGTTCAGCAGTACTTC	CASSPRTEGVVQQYF
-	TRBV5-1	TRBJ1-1	TGCGCCAGCAGCTTGGCCGGGGACACTGAAGCTTTCTTT	CASSLAGDTEAFF
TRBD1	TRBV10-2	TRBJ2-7	TGCGCCAGCAGTGAGCCAGGGGGTATTTTTGACGAGCAGTACTTC	CASSEPGGIFDEQYF
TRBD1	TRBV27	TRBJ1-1	TGTGCCAGCAGTTTCTCAGGGGGCACTGAAGCTTTCTTT	CASSFSGGTEAFF
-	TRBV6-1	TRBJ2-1	TGTGCCAGCAGGATTCTAAGCTCCTACAATGAGCAGTTCTTC	CASRILSSYNEQFF
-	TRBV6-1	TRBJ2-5	TGTGCCAGCAGTGGGACAGATAAAGAGACCCAGTACTTC	CASSGTDKETQYF
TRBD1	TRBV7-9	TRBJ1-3	TGTGCCAGCAGCCCAAGGGGGCTTGGGCTGGGAAACACCATATATTTT	CASSPRGLGLGNTIYF
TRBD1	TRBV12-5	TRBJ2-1	TGTGCTAGTGGTACAGGGGGGACAGTTTCCTACAATGAGCAGTTCTTC	CASGTGGTVSYNEQFF
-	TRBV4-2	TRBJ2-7	TGTGCCAGCAGCCAAGAACTGGGGGGGGCCGCCTACGAGCAGTACTTC	CASSQELGGAAYEQYF